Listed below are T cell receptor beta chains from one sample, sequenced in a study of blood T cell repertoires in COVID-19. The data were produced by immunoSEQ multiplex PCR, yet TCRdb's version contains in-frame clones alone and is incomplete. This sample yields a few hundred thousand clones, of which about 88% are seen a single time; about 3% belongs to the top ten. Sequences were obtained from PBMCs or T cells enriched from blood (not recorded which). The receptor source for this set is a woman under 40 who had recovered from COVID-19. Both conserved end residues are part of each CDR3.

CASSLAGVGSYEQYF	TRBJ2-7	TRBV5-1
CATSDPGQGNTGELFF	TRBJ2-2	TRBV24-1
CASSPGQYNSPLHF	TRBJ1-6	TRBV3-1/TRBV3-2
CASSEEQGDNSPLHF	TRBJ1-6	TRBV6-1
CASSQGPGVDYGYTF	TRBJ1-2	TRBV4-1
CASSLRTALNEKLFF	TRBJ1-4	TRBV18
CASSPAERGTSTGQYF	TRBJ2-7	TRBV5-4
CASSLPSGETQYF	TRBJ2-5	TRBV18
CASSDREPYRNTEAFF	TRBJ1-1	TRBV7-9
CASSLSRLNTEAFF	TRBJ1-1	TRBV27
CASSLGAGEDGYTF	TRBJ1-2	TRBV14